The text below deals with one T cell receptor beta chain. Its antigen is not identified. This record belongs to a study of cytomegalovirus exposure and HLA in healthy donors. In the study overall: A prior analysis found some 110 million unique TCR beta sequences from 150 million to 200 million T cells. Study results and caveats: Associated with cytomegalovirus, according to the listing, were approximately 160 TCR beta chains. Accurate prediction of HLA-A and HLA-B alleles (for most subjects) was reportedly achieved from TCR beta sequences. Several of the most significant clusters appeared, in a later analysis, to be linked to common viral pathogens.

V trimming: 7 bases; J trimming: 5 bases; junction bases outside the gene matches: 7. Looked up from germline, CDR1 is SQVTM and CDR2 is ANQGSEA. There are 13 residues in the CDR3. Amplification used 60 Vbeta primers and 13 Jbeta primers. Profiled with immunoSEQ multiplex PCR; TCRdb holds only in-frame clones, not every one. The sample lists 150,000 to 200,000 clones, around 68% occurring once. The chain joins TRBV29-1 to TRBJ1-1, with TRBD1 matching 10 bases. Sequenced: PBMCs. This TCR was recovered from a girl between 5 and 17 years old in good health and CMV-seronegative. This chain's CDR3 is CSARQGAETEAFF. CDR3 DNA: TGCAGCGCGAGACAGGGGGCGGAAACTGAAGCTTTCTTT.